This entry concerns a single TCR beta chain. This sample was taken from a study of blood T cell repertoires in COVID-19. Study overall: Italy, Spain and the United States were the sources of the convalescent and acute COVID-19 samples. Sources were T cells, B-cell-depleted T cells, or PBMCs; the material itself was cDNA or gDNA.

The germline V and J ends were trimmed by 4 bases and 3 bases, with 17 bases remaining between them. The germline V gene has CDR1 SGHRS and CDR2 YFSETQ. This CDR3 has 15 residues. As processed by the authors: It was from reference gene primer amplification that nucleated cell counts were estimated. Only in-frame clones appear in the TCRdb table, and some are missing; sequencing was by immunoSEQ multiplex PCR. The V and J calls and clone size come from that table; D and trimming were worked out from the DNA. This table holds around 260,000 clones, roughly 86% found once. The sample comprised peripheral blood. The rearrangement joins TRBV5-1 to TRBJ2-7, with a possible D match to TRBD1 (5 bases). The sequence came from a middle-aged man who had recovered from COVID-19. The CDR3 loop is CASSLSRDSRYEQYF. CDR3 in DNA: TGCGCCAGCAGCCTAAGCCGTGACAGCCGCTACGAGCAGTACTTC. The variable domain in full, completed from reference TRBV5-1 and TRBJ2-7, reads KAGVTQTPRYLIKTRGQQVTLSCSPISGHRSVSWYQQTPGQGLQFLFEYFSETQRNKGNFPGRFSGRQFSNSRSEMNVSTLELGDSALYLCASSLSRDSRYEQYFGPGTRLTVT.